This T cell receptor beta chain came from a study of OX40 agonist ivuxolimab in advanced cancers. Study details: It was permissible to have had prior anti-PD-1, anti-PD-L1 or anti-CTLA-4 therapy, and around 40% had some.

The CDR3 covers 15 residues. In germline, CDR1 is SNHLY, CDR2 FYNNEI. J was trimmed by 7 bases and V by 6 bases; bases with no gene match: 10. Produced via immunoSEQ multiplex PCR; TCRdb's table is partial and in-frame only. The sample holds under 70,000 clones, roughly nine tenths seen once. Any history of autoimmune disease or systemic immunosuppression disqualified patients. Material: CD4+ or CD8+ T cells sorted from blood, obtained in a trial of the OX40 agonist ivuxolimab. The genes are TRBV2 and TRBJ1-4; TRBD1 matches at 8 bases. The sequence was collected from an adult with an advanced solid tumor such as melanoma, head and neck, liver or kidney cancer. DNA for the CDR3: TGTGCCAGCAGGGAGACAGGGGTATTTGGTGAAAAACTGTTTTTT. Encoded protein: CASRETGVFGEKLFF.